Listed below are T cell receptor beta chains from one sample, sequenced in a study of blood T cell repertoires in COVID-19. The assay was immunoSEQ multiplex PCR, and TCRdb's table has in-frame clones only and misses some. Among 250,000 to 350,000 clones listed, approximately 83% were seen once. The sample consisted of PBMCs or T cells enriched from blood (not recorded which). Receptors originate from a woman in her thirties who had recovered from COVID-19. The CDR3 runs from the conserved cysteine through the conserved F or W. The D gene is left open where the match is weak. Some rows have no size entry. The others give once, few or many, or a class for an expanded clone.

TRBV15,NA,TRBJ1-5,few,TGTGCCACCAACCAGGGGTGGGATCAGCCCCAGCATTTT,CATNQGWDQPQHF
TRBV7-9,TRBD1,TRBJ1-2,NA,TGTGCCAGCAGCTTAGTTTCAGGGGGAGGAATTGGCTACACCTTC,CASSLVSGGGIGYTF
TRBV29-1,NA,TRBJ1-1,NA,TGCAGCGTTTCTGGCAGGGCGAACACTGAAGCTTTCTTT,CSVSGRANTEAFF
TRBV10-3,NA,TRBJ1-1,NA,TGTGCCATCAGTGAGAAGCCCCAGAACACTGAAGCTTTCTTT,CAISEKPQNTEAFF
TRBV10-3,TRBD1,TRBJ2-1,NA,TGTGCCATCAGTGAACTTGGACAGGGCTATGAGCAGTTCTTC,CAISELGQGYEQFF
TRBV6-5,NA,TRBJ1-2,NA,TGTGCCAGCAGTTCCGGCGACAGCTATGGCTACACCTTC,CASSSGDSYGYTF
TRBV5-1,TRBD1,TRBJ2-7,few,TGCGCCAGCAGCTTGGTCTCCCCGGGACAGGGGCCCTACGAGCAGTACTTC,CASSLVSPGQGPYEQYF
TRBV2,TRBD1,TRBJ1-5,once,TGTGCCAGCAGTGAGGACAGGGGGCTCGGTCAGCCCCAGCATTTT,CASSEDRGLGQPQHF
TRBV21-1,NA,TRBJ2-6,NA,TGTGCCAGCAAACCGGGGGAGGGCGCTGGGGCCAACGTCCTGACTTTC,CASKPGEGAGANVLTF
TRBV19,NA,TRBJ1-2,once,TGTGCCGCGGGGGTCGCCCTAGCTAACTATGGCTACACCTTC,CAAGVALANYGYTF
TRBV28,TRBD2,TRBJ2-1,few,TGTGCCAGCAGTAAACCCGGGACTAGCATTTACAATGAGCAGTTCTTC,CASSKPGTSIYNEQFF
TRBV9,TRBD2,TRBJ2-1,NA,TGTGCCAGCAGCGACCGACTAGCGGGGGAGCAGTTCTTC,CASSDRLAGEQFF
TRBV6-6,NA,TRBJ1-2,NA,TGTGCCAGCACTACAGGGAACTATGGCTACACCTTC,CASTTGNYGYTF
TRBV11-2,TRBD2,TRBJ2-5,NA,TGTGCCAGCAGCTTTACTAGCGGGGGGGCGGAGACCCAGTACTTC,CASSFTSGGAETQYF
TRBV7-9,NA,TRBJ1-1,once,TGTGCCAGCAGCTTAGCGATAAACAGACAGAAAAACACTGAAGCTTTCTTT,CASSLAINRQKNTEAFF
TRBV11-2,NA,TRBJ2-7,NA,TGTGCCAGCAGCTTAGATCAGCGCGGGGCCCGCTCCTACGAGCAGTACTTC,CASSLDQRGARSYEQYF
TRBV28,TRBD1,TRBJ2-2,NA,TGTGCCAGCAGTAAACTACAGGGGACCACCGGGGAGCTGTTTTTT,CASSKLQGTTGELFF
TRBV6-5,TRBD1,TRBJ1-1,once,TGTGCCAGCAGTTACTCCGATAACAGGGGTGTCACTGAAGCTTTCTTT,CASSYSDNRGVTEAFF
TRBV5-4,TRBD2,TRBJ2-2,NA,TGTGCCAGCAGCTTTCGGGGGGCGAACACCGGGGAGCTGTTTTTT,CASSFRGANTGELFF
TRBV5-6,TRBD1,TRBJ1-5,NA,TGTGCCAGCAGCGCGACAGGGGAGAGCAATCAGCCCCAGCATTTT,CASSATGESNQPQHF
TRBV6-1,NA,TRBJ1-6,NA,TGTGCCAGCAGTGAATTCTGGGGGCGCTTAGATTCACCCCTCCACTTT,CASSEFWGRLDSPLHF
TRBV11-2,TRBD1,TRBJ1-5,NA,TGTGCCAGCAGCTCACAGGGGGATCAGCCCCAGCATTTT,CASSSQGDQPQHF
TRBV7-9,TRBD2,TRBJ2-1,NA,TGTGCCAGCAGCTTAGGGAGCGGGACTAGCTCCTACAATGAGCAGTTCTTC,CASSLGSGTSSYNEQFF
TRBV6-5,NA,TRBJ1-2,NA,TGTGCCAGCTATCCCCCTGGCGGGAGATCCTATGGCTACACCTTC,CASYPPGGRSYGYTF
TRBV18,NA,TRBJ1-6,NA,TGTGCCAGCTCACGGACCGGGGACTTGGTTAATTCACCCCTCCACTTT,CASSRTGDLVNSPLHF
TRBV11-3,NA,TRBJ2-7,NA,TGTGCCAGCAGCTTAGGAGGGGGAGTGAACTACGAGCAGTACTTC,CASSLGGGVNYEQYF
TRBV7-8,TRBD1,TRBJ2-1,NA,TGTGCCAGCAGCTTAGGAATTTGGACAGGGGCCGTTGAGCAGTTCTTC,CASSLGIWTGAVEQFF
TRBV27,TRBD1,TRBJ2-7,NA,TGTGCCAGCAGTTTTGATTGGGACAGGGGAATCTTTGAGCAGTACTTC,CASSFDWDRGIFEQYF